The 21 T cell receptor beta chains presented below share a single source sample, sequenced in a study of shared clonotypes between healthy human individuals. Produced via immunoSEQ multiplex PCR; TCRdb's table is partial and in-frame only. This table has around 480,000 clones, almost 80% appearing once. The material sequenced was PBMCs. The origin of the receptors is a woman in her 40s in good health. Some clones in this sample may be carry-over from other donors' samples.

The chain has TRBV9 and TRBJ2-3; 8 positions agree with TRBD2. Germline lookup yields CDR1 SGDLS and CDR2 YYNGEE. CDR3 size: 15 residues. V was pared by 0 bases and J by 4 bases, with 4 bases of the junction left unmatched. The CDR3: CASSVDGGRSDTQYF. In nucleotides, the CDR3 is TGTGCCAGCAGCGTAGATGGCGGGAGGTCAGATACGCAGTATTTT.

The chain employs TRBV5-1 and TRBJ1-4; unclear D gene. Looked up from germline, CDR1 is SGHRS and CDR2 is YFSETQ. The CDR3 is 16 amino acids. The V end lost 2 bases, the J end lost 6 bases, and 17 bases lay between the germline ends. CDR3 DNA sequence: TGCGCCAGCAGCTTAGGCGCCATGGCGAGGGATGAAAAACTGTTTTTT. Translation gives CASSLGAMARDEKLFF.

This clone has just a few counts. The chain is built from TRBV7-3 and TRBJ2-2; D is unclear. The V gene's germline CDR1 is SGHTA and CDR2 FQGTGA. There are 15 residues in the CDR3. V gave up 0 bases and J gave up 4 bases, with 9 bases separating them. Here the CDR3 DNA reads TGTGCCAGCAGCTTAACTAGGCGAGGCACCGGGGAGCTGTTTTTT. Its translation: CASSLTRRGTGELFF. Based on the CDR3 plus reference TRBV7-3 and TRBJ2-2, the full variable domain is GAGVSQTPSNKVTEKGKYVELRCDPISGHTALYWYRQSLGQGPEFLIYFQGTGAADDSGLPNDRFFAVRPEGSVSTLKIQRTERGDSAVYLCASSLTRRGTGELFFGEGSRLTVL.

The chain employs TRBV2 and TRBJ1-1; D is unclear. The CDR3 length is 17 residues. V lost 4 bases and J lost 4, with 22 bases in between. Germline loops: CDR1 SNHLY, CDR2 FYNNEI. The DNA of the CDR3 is TGTGCCAGCAGTGGTGGCAGTGGCTCCCTTGCTGGCACTGAAGCTTTCTTT. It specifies CASSGGSGSLAGTEAFF. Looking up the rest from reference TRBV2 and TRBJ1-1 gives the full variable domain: EPEVTQTPSHQVTQMGQEVILRCVPISNHLYFYWYRQILGQKVEFLVSFYNNEISEKSEIFDDQFSVERPDGSNFTLKIRSTKLEDSAMYFCASSGGSGSLAGTEAFFGQGTRLTVV.

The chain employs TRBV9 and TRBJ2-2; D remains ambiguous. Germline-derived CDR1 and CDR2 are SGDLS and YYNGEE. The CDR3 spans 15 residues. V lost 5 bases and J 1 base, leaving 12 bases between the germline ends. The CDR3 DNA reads TGTGCCAGCAGTTTCGGGCCGGTGAACACCGGGGAGCTGTTTTTT. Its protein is CASSFGPVNTGELFF.

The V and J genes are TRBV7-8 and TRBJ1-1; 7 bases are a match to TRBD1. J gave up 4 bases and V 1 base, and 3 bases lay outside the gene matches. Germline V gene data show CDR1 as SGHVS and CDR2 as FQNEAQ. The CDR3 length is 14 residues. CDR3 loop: CASSLVQGGTEAFF. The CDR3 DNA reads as TGTGCCAGCAGCTTAGTGCAGGGGGGCACTGAAGCTTTCTTT.

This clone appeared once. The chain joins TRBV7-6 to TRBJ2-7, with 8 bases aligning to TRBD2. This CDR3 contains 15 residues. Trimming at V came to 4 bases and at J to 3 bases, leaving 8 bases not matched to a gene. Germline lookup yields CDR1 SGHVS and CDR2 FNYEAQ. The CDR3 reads CASSSTREANYEQYF. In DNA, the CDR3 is TGTGCCAGCAGCTCGACGCGGGAGGCCAACTACGAGCAGTACTTC.

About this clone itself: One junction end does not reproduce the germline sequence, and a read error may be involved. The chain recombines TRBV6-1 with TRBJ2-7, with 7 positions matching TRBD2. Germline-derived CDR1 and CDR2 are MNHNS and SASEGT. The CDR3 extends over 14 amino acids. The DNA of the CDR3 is TGTGCCGGCAGTGTAACTAGCGAAACCTACGAGCAGTACTTC. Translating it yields CAGSVTSETYEQYF.

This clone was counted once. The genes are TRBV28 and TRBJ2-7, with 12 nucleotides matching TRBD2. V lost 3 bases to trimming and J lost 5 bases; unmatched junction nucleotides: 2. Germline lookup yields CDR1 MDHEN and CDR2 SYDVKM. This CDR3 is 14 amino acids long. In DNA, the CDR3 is TGTGCCAGCAGTTTGACTAGCGGGAGCAACGAGCAGTACTTC. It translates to CASSLTSGSNEQYF.

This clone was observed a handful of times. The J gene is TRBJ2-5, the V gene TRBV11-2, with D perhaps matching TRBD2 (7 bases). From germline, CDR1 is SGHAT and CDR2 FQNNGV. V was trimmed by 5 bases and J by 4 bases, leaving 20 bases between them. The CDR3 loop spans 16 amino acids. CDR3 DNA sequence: TGTGCCAGCAGCGTTAACGGGGCAGGGGAGGGAGAGACCCAGTACTTC. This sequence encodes CASSVNGAGEGETQYF. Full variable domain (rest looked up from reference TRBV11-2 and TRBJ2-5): EAGVAQSPRYKIIEKRQSVAFWCNPISGHATLYWYQQILGQGPKLLIQFQNNGVVDDSQLPKDRFSAERLKGVDSTLKIQPAKLEDSAVYLCASSVNGAGEGETQYFGPGTRLLVL.

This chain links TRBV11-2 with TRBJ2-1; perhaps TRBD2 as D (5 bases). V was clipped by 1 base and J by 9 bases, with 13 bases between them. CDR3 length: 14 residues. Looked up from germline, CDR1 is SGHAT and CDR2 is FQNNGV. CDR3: CASSLGVRRGEQFF. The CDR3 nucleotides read TGTGCCAGCAGCTTAGGGGTCCGACGGGGTGAGCAGTTCTTC.

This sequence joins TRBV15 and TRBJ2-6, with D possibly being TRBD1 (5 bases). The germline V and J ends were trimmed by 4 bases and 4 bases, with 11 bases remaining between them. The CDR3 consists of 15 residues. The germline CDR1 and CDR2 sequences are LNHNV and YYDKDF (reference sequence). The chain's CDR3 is CATSNEGVGANVLTF. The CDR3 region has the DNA TGTGCCACCAGCAATGAAGGGGTCGGGGCCAACGTCCTGACTTTC.

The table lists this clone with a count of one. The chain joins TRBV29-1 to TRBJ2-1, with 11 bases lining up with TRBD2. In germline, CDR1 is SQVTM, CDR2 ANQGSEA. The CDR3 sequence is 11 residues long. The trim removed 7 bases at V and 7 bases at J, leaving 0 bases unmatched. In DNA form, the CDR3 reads TGCAGCGGGACTAGCGGGAATGAGCAGTTCTTC. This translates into CSGTSGNEQFF.

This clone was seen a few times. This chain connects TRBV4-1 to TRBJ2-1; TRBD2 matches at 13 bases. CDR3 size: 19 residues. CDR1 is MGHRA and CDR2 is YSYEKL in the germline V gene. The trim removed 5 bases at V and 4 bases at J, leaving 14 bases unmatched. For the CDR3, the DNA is TGCGCCAGCAGCGCTCTTACTAGCGGGAGGGCCCTCGGGTACAATGAGCAGTTCTTC. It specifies CASSALTSGRALGYNEQFF.

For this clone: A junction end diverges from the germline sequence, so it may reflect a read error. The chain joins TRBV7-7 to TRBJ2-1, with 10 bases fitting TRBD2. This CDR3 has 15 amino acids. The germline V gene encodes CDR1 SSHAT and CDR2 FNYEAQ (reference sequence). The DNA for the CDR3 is TGTGCTAGCAGCTTAGTTCTAGCGGGAGTTAATGAGCAGTTCTTC. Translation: CASSLVLAGVNEQFF. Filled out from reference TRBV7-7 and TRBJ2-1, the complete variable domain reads GAGVSQSPRYKVTKRGQDVTLRCDPISSHATLYWYQQALGQGPEFLTYFNYEAQPDKSGLPSDRFSAERPEGSISTLTIQRTEQRDSAMYRCASSLVLAGVNEQFFGPGTRLTVL.

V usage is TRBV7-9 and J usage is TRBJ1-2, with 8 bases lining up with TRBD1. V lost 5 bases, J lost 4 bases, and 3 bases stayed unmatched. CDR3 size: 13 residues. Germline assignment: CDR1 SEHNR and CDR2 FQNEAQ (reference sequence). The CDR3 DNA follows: TGTGCCAGCAGCCGGACAGGGAGCTATGGCTACACCTTC. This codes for CASSRTGSYGYTF.

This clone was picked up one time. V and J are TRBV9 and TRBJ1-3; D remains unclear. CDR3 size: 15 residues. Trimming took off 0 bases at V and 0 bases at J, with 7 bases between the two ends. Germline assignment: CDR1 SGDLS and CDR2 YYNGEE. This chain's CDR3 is CASSVDYFSGNTIYF. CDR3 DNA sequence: TGTGCCAGCAGCGTAGACTACTTCTCTGGAAACACCATATATTTT.

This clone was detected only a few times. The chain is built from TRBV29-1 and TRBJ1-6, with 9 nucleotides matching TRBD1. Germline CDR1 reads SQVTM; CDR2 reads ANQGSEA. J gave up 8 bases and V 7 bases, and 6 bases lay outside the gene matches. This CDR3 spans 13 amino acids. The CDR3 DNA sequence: TGCAGCGCCCGGGACAGGGATGATTCACCCCTCCACTTT. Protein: CSARDRDDSPLHF.

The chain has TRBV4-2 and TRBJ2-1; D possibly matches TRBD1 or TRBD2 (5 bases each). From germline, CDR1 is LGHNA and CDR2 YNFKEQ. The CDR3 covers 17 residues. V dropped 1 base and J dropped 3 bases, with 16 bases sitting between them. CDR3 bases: TGTGCCAGCAGCCAAGTGGGGTGGGGGAGCCACTACAATGAGCAGTTCTTC. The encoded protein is CASSQVGWGSHYNEQFF.

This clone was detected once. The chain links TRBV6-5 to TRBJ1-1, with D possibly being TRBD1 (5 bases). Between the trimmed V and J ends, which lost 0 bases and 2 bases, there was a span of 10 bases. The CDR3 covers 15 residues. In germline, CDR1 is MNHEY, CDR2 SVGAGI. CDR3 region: CASSYSTRVNTEAFF. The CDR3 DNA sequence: TGTGCCAGCAGTTACTCGACCAGGGTAAACACTGAAGCTTTCTTT.

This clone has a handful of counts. In DNA form, the CDR3 reads TGTGCCAGCAGCTTATATCAAAACACTGAAGCTTTCTTT. The encoded protein is CASSLYQNTEAFF. This chain links TRBV7-2 with TRBJ1-1; D not certain. Trimming shortened V by 2 bases and J by 2 bases, and 6 bases separated the two germline ends. Germline V gene sequence: CDR1 SGHTA, CDR2 FQGNSA. This CDR3 has 13 amino acids.